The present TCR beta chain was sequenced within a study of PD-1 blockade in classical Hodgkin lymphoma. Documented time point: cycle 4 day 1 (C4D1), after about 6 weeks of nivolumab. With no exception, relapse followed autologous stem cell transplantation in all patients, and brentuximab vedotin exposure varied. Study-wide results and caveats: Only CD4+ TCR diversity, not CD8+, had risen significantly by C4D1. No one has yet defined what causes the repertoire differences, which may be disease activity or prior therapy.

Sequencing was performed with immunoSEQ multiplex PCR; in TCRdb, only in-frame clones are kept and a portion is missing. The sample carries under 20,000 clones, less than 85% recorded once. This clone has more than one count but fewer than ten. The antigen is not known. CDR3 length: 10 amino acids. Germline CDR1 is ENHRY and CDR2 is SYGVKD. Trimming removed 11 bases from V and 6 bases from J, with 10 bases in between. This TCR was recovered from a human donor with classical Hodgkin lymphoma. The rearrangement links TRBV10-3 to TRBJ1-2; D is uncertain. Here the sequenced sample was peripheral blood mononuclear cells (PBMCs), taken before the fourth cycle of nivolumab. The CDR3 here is CAEAYDGYTF. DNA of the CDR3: TGTGCCGAGGCTTACGATGGCTACACCTTC.